This T cell receptor (beta chain) emerged from a study of neurological immune-mediated disorders. Study-wide results and limits: Phylogenetic grouping assigned the repertoires of 18 of 34 multiple sclerosis patients to one related-CDR3 cluster, which constitutes a possible signature.

This clonotype was recorded at least ten times. Antigen specificity is unknown. TCRdb re-derived calls from the 5' RACE reads in MiXCR, one entry per CDR3 protein. This repertoire shows 71,000 or so distinct CDR3 sequences, approximately 5% found once; its top ten account for less than 2.5%. The source is a woman aged 25 to 39 with multiple sclerosis. Sequenced material: PBMCs.

CDR3 sequence reads: CASSLGPSSYEQYV. CDR3 in DNA: TGTGCCAGCAGCTTAGGGCCCAGCTCCTACGAGCAGTACGTC. This chain connects TRBV7-6 to TRBJ2-7; D gene uncertain. The V and J ends lost 1 base and 0 bases respectively, with 7 bases between them. CDR1 and CDR2 (germline): SGHVS, FNYEAQ. The CDR3 is made up of 14 amino acids.